The 25 T cell receptor beta chains below were found in one sample sequenced in a study of cytomegalovirus exposure and HLA in healthy donors (TCRdb year 2017). The library was generated by the immunoSEQ multiplex PCR assay. In TCRdb, the immuneACCESS table is reduced to in-frame sequences with V and J assigned. These tables do not hold every clone; where another copy was compared, an unresolved V gene accounts for under half, and the others remain unexplained. The sample table lists 100,000 to 150,000 clones, around 95% of them with a count of one. The biggest ten clones account for 1.7% of the sample. Sequencing was performed on PBMCs. These TCRs come from a man aged 18 to 29 in good health and CMV-seronegative.

Of note for this clone: The same CDR3 can be traced to other DNA sequences in this sample. The rearrangement links TRBV18 to TRBJ2-7, with D hard to call. Per germline, CDR1 KGHSH and CDR2 LQKENI. Between the trimmed V and J ends, which lost 0 bases and 3 bases, there was a span of 3 bases. This CDR3 spans 12 amino acids. CDR3 region: CASSPPSYEQYF. The CDR3, as DNA: TGTGCCAGCTCACCACCTAGCTACGAGCAGTACTTC.

This chain uses TRBV6-6 with TRBJ2-7, with D tentatively TRBD2 (5 bases). V shed 7 bases and J shed 0 bases, with 10 bases lying between them. Germline CDR1 reads MNHNY; CDR2 reads SVGAGI (reference sequence). The CDR3 spans 13 residues. Written as DNA, the CDR3 is TGTGCCAGCAATTTAGCGAACTCCTACGAGCAGTACTTC. It translates to CASNLANSYEQYF.

The V gene is TRBV2, the J gene TRBJ1-1; D is ambiguous. Trimming cost V 5 bases and J 6 bases, with 7 bases left between them. Germline CDR1 and CDR2: SNHLY and FYNNEI. The CDR3 has 11 residues. The chain's CDR3 is CASSLGAEAFF. The CDR3 region has the DNA TGTGCCAGCAGTTTGGGAGCTGAAGCTTTCTTT.

This chain connects TRBV5-1 to TRBJ2-1; D uncertain. CDR3 length equals 15 residues. The V end was cut by 2 bases, the J end by 8 bases, with 17 bases between. Germline CDR1 SGHRS, CDR2 YFSETQ. CDR3 sequence reads: CASSLPRRKSDEQFF. CDR3 DNA sequence: TGCGCCAGCAGCTTACCGCGAAGAAAGAGCGATGAGCAGTTCTTC. Together with reference TRBV5-1 and TRBJ2-1, the CDR3 gives the full variable domain: KAGVTQTPRYLIKTRGQQVTLSCSPISGHRSVSWYQQTPGQGLQFLFEYFSETQRNKGNFPGRFSGRQFSNSRSEMNVSTLELGDSALYLCASSLPRRKSDEQFFGPGTRLTVL.

The chain employs TRBV7-9 and TRBJ1-4; TRBD1 matches at 9 bases. With 5 bases clipped from V and 8 bases from J, the junction kept 6 bases outside the gene matches. This CDR3 comprises 14 residues. The V gene's germline CDR1 is SEHNR and CDR2 FQNEAQ (reference sequence). The CDR3 sequence is CASSRGQGTEKLFF. CDR3 nucleotides: TGTGCCAGCAGCCGCGGACAGGGGACCGAAAAACTGTTTTTT.

J is TRBJ2-1 and V is TRBV9; 8 bases line up with TRBD2. The germline CDR1 and CDR2 sequences are SGDLS and YYNGEE. V lost 4 bases, J lost 8 bases, and 8 bases stayed unmatched. This CDR3 comprises 14 residues. The CDR3 nucleotides are TGTGCCAGCAGCCCCCGGACTAGCAGGGATGAGCAGTTCTTC. Its protein is CASSPRTSRDEQFF.

This clone was seen only once. V is TRBV30 and J is TRBJ2-7, with D maybe TRBD2 (6 bases). The CDR3 totals 11 residues. Deletions cut 5 bases from V and 7 bases from J, with 12 bases between. Germline V lookup: CDR1 GTSNPN, CDR2 SVGIG (reference sequence). The CDR3: CAWGRLREQYF. CDR3 in DNA: TGTGCCTGGGGGAGGTTGAGGGAGCAGTACTTC.

This chain links TRBV30 with TRBJ1-1, with D perhaps TRBD1 (6 bases). Trimming stripped 1 base from V and 6 bases from J, with 15 bases between. Germline values: CDR1 GTSNPN, CDR2 SVGIG (reference sequence). The CDR3 sequence is 14 residues long. This CDR3 reads CAWSAGVGAAEAFF. DNA for the CDR3: TGTGCCTGGAGTGCCGGGGTGGGGGCGGCTGAAGCTTTCTTT.

The rearrangement joins TRBV19 to TRBJ2-5, with 11 bases that match TRBD2. J lost 3 bases, V lost 4 bases, and 7 bases had no gene match. There are 16 residues in the CDR3. Germline V gene data show CDR1 as LNHDA and CDR2 as SQIVND (reference sequence). CDR3 DNA: TGTGCCAGTAGTAGGGAAGGGACTAGCGGAGAAGAGACCCAGTACTTC. It encodes CASSREGTSGEETQYF. Filled out from reference TRBV19 and TRBJ2-5, the complete variable domain reads DGGITQSPKYLFRKEGQNVTLSCEQNLNHDAMYWYRQDPGQGLRLIYYSQIVNDFQKGDIAEGYSVSREKKESFPLTVTSAQKNPTAFYLCASSREGTSGEETQYFGPGTRLLVL.

The rearrangement links TRBV9 to TRBJ1-1; 7 bases align to TRBD1. The CDR3 contains 15 residues. V trimming: 4 bases; J trimming: 4 bases; junction bases outside the gene matches: 10. From germline, CDR1 is SGDLS and CDR2 YYNGEE. The CDR3 loop is CASSLRQGGGTEAFF. The CDR3, as DNA: TGTGCCAGCAGCCTCCGACAGGGCGGCGGCACTGAAGCTTTCTTT.

The rearrangement links TRBV6-6 to TRBJ2-1; TRBD2 aligns across 7 bases. This CDR3 contains 14 residues. The J segment lost 0 bases and the V segment lost 4 bases, leaving 0 bases of the junction unmatched. The germline V gene has CDR1 MNHNY and CDR2 SVGAGI (reference sequence). CDR3 residues: CASSWGGSYNEQFF. DNA of the CDR3: TGTGCCAGCAGTTGGGGGGGCTCCTACAATGAGCAGTTCTTC.

This rearrangement joins TRBV30 to TRBJ1-1, with D possibly matching TRBD1 (5 bases). From germline, CDR1 is GTSNPN and CDR2 SVGIG (reference sequence). The CDR3 has 15 residues. V was shortened by 0 bases and J by 1 base, with 12 bases between the two germline ends. The CDR3 reads CAWSVGYRRNTEAFF. The CDR3 DNA reads as TGTGCCTGGAGTGTAGGGTACAGGCGGAACACTGAAGCTTTCTTT.

This chain joins TRBV30 and TRBJ1-1; TRBD1 matches at 9 bases. Germline CDR1 reads GTSNPN; CDR2 reads SVGIG (reference sequence). The CDR3 is 15 amino acids. The V and J ends lost 0 bases and 5 bases, in that order; junction bases with no gene match: 7. The CDR3 DNA sequence: TGTGCCTGGAGTGTAACCCCGACAGGGGGGACTGAAGCTTTCTTT. Its protein is CAWSVTPTGGTEAFF.

The chain recombines TRBV4-3 with TRBJ2-7; a possible D gene is TRBD2 (6 bases). CDR1 LGHNA and CDR2 YSLEER come from the germline V gene. This CDR3 has 16 amino acids. Trimming stripped 0 bases from V and 7 bases from J, with 19 bases between. CDR3 loop: CASSQDRGTLAEEQYF. The CDR3 nucleotides are TGCGCCAGCAGCCAAGATCGGGGGACCCTCGCGGAAGAGCAGTACTTC.

The chain has TRBV7-2 and TRBJ2-1, with D possibly TRBD2 on 6 matching bases. Germline CDR1 SGHTA, CDR2 FQGNSA. V shed 1 base and J shed 3 bases, with 13 bases lying between them. This CDR3 has 16 residues. CDR3 nucleotide sequence: TGTGCCAGCAGCTTAGGGGCACTAGCCATCTACAATGAGCAGTTCTTC. It codes for CASSLGALAIYNEQFF.

The J gene is TRBJ1-3, the V gene TRBV6-1; D might be TRBD1 (6 bases). The CDR3 extends over 15 amino acids. Germline loops: CDR1 MNHNS, CDR2 SASEGT. The V end was cut by 4 bases, the J end by 4 bases, with 14 bases between. The chain's CDR3 is CASSGGGAGGNTIYF. CDR3 DNA: TGTGCCAGCAGTGGAGGGGGTGCAGGGGGAAACACCATATATTTT.

This CDR3 reads CASSPRGLRARDTQYF. The CDR3 bases are TGTGCCAGCAGTCCCCGTGGGCTCAGGGCCCGAGATACGCAGTATTTT. The chain carries TRBV28 and TRBJ2-3; D is perhaps TRBD1 (5 bases). In germline, CDR1 is MDHEN, CDR2 SYDVKM. The CDR3 consists of 16 residues. Trimming cost V 5 bases and J 5 bases, with 20 bases left between them.

The chain combines TRBV4-1 with TRBJ1-4; perhaps TRBD1 as D (6 bases). This CDR3 is 14 amino acids long. The germline V gene has CDR1 MGHRA and CDR2 YSYEKL. The V end was cut by 4 bases, the J end by 4 bases, with 10 bases between. CDR3 nucleotide sequence: TGCGCCAGCAGCCGACAGGTCTATAATGAAAAACTGTTTTTT. Its protein product is CASSRQVYNEKLFF.

In DNA form, the CDR3 reads TGTGCCAGCTCACAACCGGACAGTGTCGAGCAGTACTTC. It codes for CASSQPDSVEQYF. The rearrangement joins TRBV18 to TRBJ2-7; D might be TRBD1 (6 bases). V gave up 4 bases and J gave up 6 bases, with 13 bases separating them. This CDR3 region has 13 residues. Per germline, CDR1 KGHSH and CDR2 LQKENI. Drawing the rest from reference TRBV18 and TRBJ2-7, the complete variable domain is NAGVMQNPRHLVRRRGQEARLRCSPMKGHSHVYWYRQLPEEGLKFMVYLQKENIIDESGMPKERFSAEFPKEGPSILRIQQVVRGDSAAYFCASSQPDSVEQYFGPGTRLTVT.

CDR3 in amino acids: CASSTGYRAFF. The CDR3 DNA is TGTGCCAGTAGTACAGGGTATCGGGCTTTCTTT. The V call is TRBV19, the J call TRBJ1-1, with D perhaps TRBD1 (5 bases). Germline assignment: CDR1 LNHDA and CDR2 SQIVND (reference sequence). The ends were cut back, 4 bases at V and 11 bases at J, with 11 bases in the middle. The CDR3 spans 11 residues.

This clone appeared a single time. This chain uses TRBV27 with TRBJ2-4, with 7 positions matching TRBD1. The germline V gene has CDR1 MNHEY and CDR2 SMNVEV (reference sequence). With V trimmed by 3 bases and J by 8 bases, 1 base remained unmatched. This CDR3 is built from 12 residues. The CDR3 DNA reads TGTGCCAGCAGTTTCCAGGGGGACATTCAGTACTTC. This translates into CASSFQGDIQYF.

CDR3 loop: CASSVQGVSGNTIYF. CDR3 coding DNA: TGTGCCAGCAGCGTTCAGGGGGTATCTGGAAACACCATATATTTT. The V call is TRBV6-5, the J call TRBJ1-3, with TRBD1 matching 7 bases. Per the germline V gene, CDR1 is MNHEY and CDR2 is SVGAGI. The CDR3 runs to 15 residues. J lost 1 base, V lost 6 bases, and 6 bases had no gene match.

This chain uses TRBV20-1 with TRBJ2-7; a weak D match, TRBD2 (5 bases). The CDR3 is 11 residues long. Germline values: CDR1 DFQATT, CDR2 SNEGSKA (reference sequence). V was shortened by 6 bases and J by 4 bases, with 10 bases between the two germline ends. The chain's CDR3 is CSALTGYEQYF. Written as DNA, the CDR3 is TGCAGTGCCCTTACGGGGTACGAGCAGTACTTC.

This clone was seen once. The rearrangement uses TRBV11-1 and TRBJ2-3; TRBD2 aligns across 13 bases. Germline assignment: CDR1 SGHAT and CDR2 FQDESV (reference sequence). This CDR3 region has 17 residues. The V gene end was trimmed by 3 bases and the J gene end by 5 bases; junction bases not matched to a gene: 8. The CDR3, as DNA: TGTGCCAGCAGCTTCGCGACTAGCGGGAGGCGCGAAGATACGCAGTATTTT. Its protein is CASSFATSGRREDTQYF. Complete variable domain (other parts from reference TRBV11-1 and TRBJ2-3): EAEVAQSPRYKITEKSQAVAFWCDPISGHATLYWYRQILGQGPELLVQFQDESVVDDSQLPKDRFSAERLKGVDSTLKIQPAELGDSAMYLCASSFATSGRREDTQYFGPGTRLTVL.

The rearrangement links TRBV19 to TRBJ2-1, with TRBD2 identical over 7 bases. The trim removed 6 bases at V and 8 bases at J, leaving 7 bases unmatched. This CDR3 has 13 amino acids. CDR1 and CDR2 (germline): LNHDA, SQIVND (reference sequence). CDR3 sequence: CASSLAVRDEQFF. For the CDR3, the DNA is TGTGCCAGTAGCCTAGCGGTAAGGGATGAGCAGTTCTTC.